Listed here are 7 T cell receptor beta chains from one sample, sequenced in a study of T cell responses to AZD1222 COVID-19 vaccine. The protocol was immunoSEQ multiplex PCR, while the TCRdb copy is restricted to in-frame clones and leaves out a portion. The data contain about 85,000 clones, 80% to 95% of them singletons. The sample was peripheral blood, taken 28 days after the second AZD1222 dose. The receptors come from an adult who received the AZD1222 COVID-19 vaccine.

V gene TRBV28 combines with J gene TRBJ1-6, with 9 bases fitting TRBD1. Germline trimming cut 2 bases from V and 6 bases from J; bases unmatched to any gene: 2. Germline CDR1 reads MDHEN; CDR2 reads SYDVKM. CDR3 length equals 15 residues. The CDR3 DNA reads TGTGCCAGCAGTTTAAGGGGACAGGGTAATTCACCCCTCCACTTT. Translation gives CASSLRGQGNSPLHF.

The gene calls are TRBV7-9 and TRBJ2-7, with 10 positions matching TRBD1. Looked up from germline, CDR1 is SEHNR and CDR2 is FQNEAQ (reference sequence). V lost 7 bases to trimming and J lost 2 bases; unmatched junction nucleotides: 5. The CDR3 extends over 14 amino acids. This CDR3 is CASKPGTGAYEQYF. CDR3 coding DNA: TGTGCCAGCAAACCCGGGACAGGGGCCTACGAGCAGTACTTC.

V usage is TRBV3-1 (or the pseudogene TRBV3-2) and J usage is TRBJ2-7; D possibly uses TRBD1 or TRBD2 (5 bases each). The CDR3 covers 12 residues. Germline V lookup: CDR1 LGHDT, CDR2 YNNKEL (reference sequence). V was trimmed by 5 bases and J by 3 bases, leaving 8 bases between them. This CDR3 is CASSWDGYEQYF. The CDR3 DNA reads as TGTGCCAGCAGCTGGGACGGCTACGAGCAGTACTTC.

The J gene is TRBJ1-5, the V gene TRBV28, with D unclear. The length of the CDR3 is 12 residues. In germline, CDR1 is MDHEN, CDR2 SYDVKM. Trimming cost V 6 bases and J 4 bases, with 7 bases left between them. The CDR3 bases are TGTGCCAGCAGCTTAGGAAATCAGCCCCAGCATTTT. Its translation: CASSLGNQPQHF.

This rearrangement joins TRBV2 to TRBJ2-3, with 11 bases identical to TRBD2. This CDR3 has 14 residues. Losses at the gene ends were 6 bases for V and 7 bases for J; bases not matched to a gene: 6. Germline V lookup: CDR1 SNHLY, CDR2 FYNNEI. The CDR3 DNA is TGTGCCAGCAGGTTAGCGGGAGGGGGAAATACGCAGTATTTT. This codes for CASRLAGGGNTQYF. Together with reference TRBV2 and TRBJ2-3, the CDR3 gives the full variable domain: EPEVTQTPSHQVTQMGQEVILRCVPISNHLYFYWYRQILGQKVEFLVSFYNNEISEKSEIFDDQFSVERPDGSNFTLKIRSTKLEDSAMYFCASRLAGGGNTQYFGPGTRLTVL.

The CDR3 region is CASSLVAGGGRETQYF. In DNA form, the CDR3 reads TGCGCCAGCAGCTTAGTAGCGGGAGGAGGGCGAGAGACCCAGTACTTC. The chain employs TRBV5-1 and TRBJ2-5; 10 bases are a match to TRBD2. This CDR3 region has 16 residues. The V gene end was trimmed by 2 bases and the J gene end by 4 bases; junction bases not matched to a gene: 8. Germline V lookup: CDR1 SGHRS, CDR2 YFSETQ.

The V gene is TRBV5-1, the J gene TRBJ2-3; D remains ambiguous. This CDR3 contains 15 residues. Trimming left V 3 bases short and J 2 bases short, with 13 bases between. Germline-derived CDR1 and CDR2 are SGHRS and YFSETQ. CDR3 amino acids: CASSSDRTPTDTQYF. In DNA form, the CDR3 reads TGCGCCAGCAGCTCTGACCGGACCCCCACAGATACGCAGTATTTT.